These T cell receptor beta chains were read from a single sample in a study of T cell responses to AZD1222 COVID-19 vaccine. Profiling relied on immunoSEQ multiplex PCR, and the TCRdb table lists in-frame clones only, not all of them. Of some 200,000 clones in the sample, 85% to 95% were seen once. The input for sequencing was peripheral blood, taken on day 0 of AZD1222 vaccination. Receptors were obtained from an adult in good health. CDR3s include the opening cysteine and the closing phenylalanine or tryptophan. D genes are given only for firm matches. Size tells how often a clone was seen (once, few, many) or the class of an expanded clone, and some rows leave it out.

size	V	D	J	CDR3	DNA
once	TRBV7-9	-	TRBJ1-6	CASSSDSLSYNSPLHF	TGTGCCAGCAGCTCGGACAGTCTCTCCTATAATTCACCCCTCCACTTT
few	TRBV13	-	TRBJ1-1	CASVPDRNSPGEAFF	TGTGCCAGCGTTCCCGACAGAAATAGTCCAGGGGAAGCTTTCTTT
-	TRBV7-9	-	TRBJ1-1	CASSLESLRKGWDTEAFF	TGTGCCAGCAGCTTAGAATCCCTGCGAAAGGGATGGGACACTGAAGCTTTCTTT
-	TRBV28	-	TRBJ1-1	CASSTSGSTEAFF	TGTGCCAGCTCCACGTCGGGGAGCACTGAAGCTTTCTTT
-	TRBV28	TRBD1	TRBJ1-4	CAHRGTTNEKLFF	TGTGCCCACAGGGGGACAACTAATGAAAAACTGTTTTTT
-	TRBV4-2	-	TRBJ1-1	CASSQDLNTEAFF	TGTGCCAGCAGCCAAGACCTAAACACTGAAGCTTTCTTT
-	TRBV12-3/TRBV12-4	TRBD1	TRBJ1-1	CASRGQGATEAFF	TGTGCCAGCAGGGGACAGGGGGCCACTGAAGCTTTCTTT
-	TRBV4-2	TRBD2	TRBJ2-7	CASSQDRRELHEQYF	TGTGCCAGCAGCCAAGATCGGCGGGAGCTCCACGAGCAGTACTTC
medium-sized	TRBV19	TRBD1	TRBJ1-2	CASTQGGMGLTNYGYTF	TGTGCCAGTACCCAGGGGGGAATGGGCCTTACTAACTATGGCTACACCTTC
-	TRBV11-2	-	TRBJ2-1	CASSYGGEQFF	TGTGCCAGCAGCTACGGTGGCGAGCAGTTCTTC
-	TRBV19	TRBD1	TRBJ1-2	CASSSTTGGKDGYTF	TGTGCCAGTAGCTCTACGACAGGGGGCAAGGATGGCTACACCTTC
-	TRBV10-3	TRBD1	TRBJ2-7	CAISAGQGNEQYF	TGTGCCATCAGTGCGGGACAGGGTAACGAGCAGTACTTC
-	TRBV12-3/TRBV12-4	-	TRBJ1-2	CASSYNRVGGYTF	TGTGCCAGCAGCTATAACAGGGTAGGCGGCTACACCTTC
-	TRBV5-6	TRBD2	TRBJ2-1	CASSRTSGYINEQFF	TGTGCCAGCAGCCGGACTAGCGGATACATCAATGAGCAGTTCTTC
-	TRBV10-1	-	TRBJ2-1	CASSPARGSSYNEQFF	TGCGCCAGCAGTCCGGCACGGGGTAGCTCCTACAATGAGCAGTTCTTC
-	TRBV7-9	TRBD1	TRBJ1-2	CASRPGQGSYGYTF	TGTGCCAGCAGGCCGGGACAGGGCAGCTATGGCTACACCTTC
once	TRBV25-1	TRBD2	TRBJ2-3	CASRTLAGGSRTQYF	TGTGCCAGCAGGACCCTAGCGGGAGGGTCCCGTACGCAGTATTTT
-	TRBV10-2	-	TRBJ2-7	CASRGVSGDYEQYF	TGCGCCAGTAGGGGGGTTAGCGGTGACTACGAGCAGTACTTC
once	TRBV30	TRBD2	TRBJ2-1	CAWSVSPAGGFF	TGTGCCTGGAGTGTAAGCCCAGCGGGGGGCTTCTTC
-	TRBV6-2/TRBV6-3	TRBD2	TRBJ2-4	CASSTRTGGTNIQYF	TGTGCCAGCAGCACCCGAACCGGGGGGACAAACATTCAGTACTTC
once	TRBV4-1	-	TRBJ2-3	CASSQEVSQGRNTQYF	TGCGCCAGCAGCCAAGAAGTGTCCCAGGGTAGGAATACGCAGTATTTT
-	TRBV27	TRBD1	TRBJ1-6	CASSPRTGSPLHF	TGTGCCAGCAGTCCCCGGACAGGCTCACCCCTCCACTTT
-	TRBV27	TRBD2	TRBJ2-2	CASKPAGVIRTGELFF	TGTGCCAGCAAGCCAGCGGGAGTCATACGGACCGGGGAGCTGTTTTTT
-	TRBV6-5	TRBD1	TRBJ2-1	CASSFRDRVHEQFF	TGTGCCAGCAGTTTCCGGGACAGGGTCCATGAGCAGTTCTTC
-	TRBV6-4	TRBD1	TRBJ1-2	CASSSGTGGDYGYTF	TGTGCCAGCAGCTCCGGGACAGGGGGCGACTATGGCTACACCTTC
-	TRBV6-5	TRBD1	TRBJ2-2	CASSPLTGTAGELFF	TGTGCCAGCAGTCCATTGACAGGGACGGCCGGGGAGCTGTTTTTT
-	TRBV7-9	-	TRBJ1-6	CASRGGVLEAYNSPLHF	TGTGCCAGCAGGGGAGGGGTCTTGGAGGCCTATAATTCACCCCTCCACTTT
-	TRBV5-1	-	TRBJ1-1	CASSLRAIAAANTEAFF	TGCGCCAGCAGCTTGAGGGCTATTGCGGCTGCGAACACTGAAGCTTTCTTT
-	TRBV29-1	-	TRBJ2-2	CSVVGLNTGELFF	TGCAGCGTTGTGGGCCTAAACACCGGGGAGCTGTTTTTT
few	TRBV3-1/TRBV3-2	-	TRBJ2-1	CASSPGVYGEQFF	TGTGCCAGCAGCCCCGGCGTCTACGGTGAGCAGTTCTTC
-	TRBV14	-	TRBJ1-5	CASSQESPGGRQVGQPQHF	TGTGCCAGCAGCCAAGAGTCCCCCGGGGGGCGGCAGGTGGGTCAGCCCCAGCATTTT
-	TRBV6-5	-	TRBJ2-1	CAIRKGQGNVDEQFF	TGTGCCATAAGGAAAGGGCAGGGAAACGTGGATGAGCAGTTCTTC
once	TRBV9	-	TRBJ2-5	CASSAGQTFQETQYF	TGTGCCAGCAGCGCCGGACAGACCTTCCAAGAGACCCAGTACTTC
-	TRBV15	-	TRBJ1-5	CATGEQLDSYSNQPQHF	TGTGCCACCGGGGAACAGCTTGACTCTTATAGCAATCAGCCCCAGCATTTT
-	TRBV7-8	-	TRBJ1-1	CASRSGLRNTEAFF	TGTGCCAGCAGATCGGGCCTACGGAACACTGAAGCTTTCTTT